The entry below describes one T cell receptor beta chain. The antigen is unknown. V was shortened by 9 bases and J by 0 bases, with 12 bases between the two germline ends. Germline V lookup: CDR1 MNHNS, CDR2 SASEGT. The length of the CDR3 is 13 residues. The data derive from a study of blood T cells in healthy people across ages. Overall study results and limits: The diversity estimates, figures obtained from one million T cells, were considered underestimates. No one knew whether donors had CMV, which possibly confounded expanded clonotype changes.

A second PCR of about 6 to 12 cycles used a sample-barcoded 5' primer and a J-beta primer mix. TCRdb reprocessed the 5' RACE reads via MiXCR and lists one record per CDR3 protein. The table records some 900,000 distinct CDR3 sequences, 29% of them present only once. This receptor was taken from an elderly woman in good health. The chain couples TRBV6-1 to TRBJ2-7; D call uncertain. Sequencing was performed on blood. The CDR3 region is CASKGYSSYEQYF. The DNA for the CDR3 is TGTGCCAGTAAGGGTTACAGCTCCTACGAGCAGTACTTC.